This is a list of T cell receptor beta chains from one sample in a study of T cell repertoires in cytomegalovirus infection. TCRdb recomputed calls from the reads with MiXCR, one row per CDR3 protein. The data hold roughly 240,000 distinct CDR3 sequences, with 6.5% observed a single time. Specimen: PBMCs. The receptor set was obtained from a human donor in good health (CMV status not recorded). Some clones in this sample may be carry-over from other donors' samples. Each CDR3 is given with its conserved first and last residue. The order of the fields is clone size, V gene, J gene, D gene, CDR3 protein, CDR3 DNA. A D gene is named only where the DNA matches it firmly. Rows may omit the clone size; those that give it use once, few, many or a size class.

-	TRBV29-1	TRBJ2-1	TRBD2	CSVGRTSGGGEQFF	TGCAGCGTTGGAAGGACTAGCGGGGGGGGGGAGCAGTTCTTC
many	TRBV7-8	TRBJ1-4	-	CASSPIWGAGEKLFF	TGTGCCAGCAGCCCGATTTGGGGGGCGGGTGAAAAACTGTTTTTT
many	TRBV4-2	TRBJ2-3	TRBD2	CASSQVRSGGAGLTQYF	TGTGCCAGCAGCCAAGTGAGAAGCGGGGGGGCCGGACTTACGCAGTATTTT
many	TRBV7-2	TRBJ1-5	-	CASSPRLEEPQHF	TGTGCCAGCAGCCCTCGACTCGAGGAGCCCCAGCATTTT
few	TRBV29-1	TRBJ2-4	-	CSAGVKNIQYF	TGCAGCGCCGGGGTAAAAAACATTCAGTACTTC
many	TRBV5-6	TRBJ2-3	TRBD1	CASNLKGQGITDTQYF	TGTGCCAGCAACTTAAAGGGACAGGGAATTACAGATACGCAGTATTTT
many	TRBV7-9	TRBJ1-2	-	CASSLILGLDGYTF	TGTGCCAGCAGCTTAATTTTGGGTCTGGACGGCTACACCTTC
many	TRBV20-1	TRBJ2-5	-	CSVPERETQYF	TGCAGTGTACCCGAACGGGAGACCCAGTACTTC
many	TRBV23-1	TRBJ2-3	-	CASSQPSTDTQYF	TGCGCCAGCAGTCAACCTAGCACAGATACGCAGTATTTT
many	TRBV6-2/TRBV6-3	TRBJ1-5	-	CASSLGTGFGQPQHF	TGTGCCAGCAGTCTCGGTACAGGGTTCGGTCAGCCCCAGCATTTT
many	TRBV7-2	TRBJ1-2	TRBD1	CASSTRTGADYGYTF	TGTGCCAGCAGCACCCGGACAGGGGCGGACTATGGCTACACCTTC
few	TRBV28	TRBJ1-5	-	CASRGGLSPGGNQPQHF	TGTGCCAGCAGGGGGGGACTTAGTCCCGGAGGGAATCAGCCCCAGCATTTT
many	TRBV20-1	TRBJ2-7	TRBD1	CSAVTGTGASYEQYF	TGCAGTGCTGTAACCGGGACAGGGGCCTCCTACGAGCAGTACTTC
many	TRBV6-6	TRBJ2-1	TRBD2	CASSYLHSGGNYNEQFF	TGTGCCAGCAGTTACTTACATAGCGGGGGTAACTACAATGAGCAGTTCTTC
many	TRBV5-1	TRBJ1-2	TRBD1	CASKGGQGADGYTF	TGCGCCAGCAAAGGGGGACAGGGGGCTGATGGCTACACCTTC
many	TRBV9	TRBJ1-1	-	CASSPSEAFF	TGTGCCAGCAGCCCCTCTGAAGCTTTCTTT
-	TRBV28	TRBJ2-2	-	CTSRGTFTRSGELFF	TGTACCAGTCGAGGGACCTTCACACGGTCCGGGGAGCTGTTTTTT
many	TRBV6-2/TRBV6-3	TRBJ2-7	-	CASSYSVFGRRSYEQYF	TGTGCCAGCAGTTACTCGGTCTTCGGCCGTCGCTCCTACGAGCAGTACTTC
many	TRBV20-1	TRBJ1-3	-	CSASGTGNTIYF	TGCAGTGCTTCAGGGACTGGAAACACCATATATTTT
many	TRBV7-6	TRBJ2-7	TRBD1	CASSAHRTGAYEQYF	TGTGCCAGCAGCGCACATCGGACAGGGGCCTACGAGCAGTACTTC
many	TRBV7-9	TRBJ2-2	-	CASSSGVTGELFF	TGTGCCAGCAGCTCAGGTGTAACCGGGGAGCTGTTTTTT
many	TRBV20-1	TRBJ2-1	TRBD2	CSARDLTSLISYNEQFF	TGCAGTGCTAGAGATCTGACTAGCCTCATTTCCTACAATGAGCAGTTCTTC
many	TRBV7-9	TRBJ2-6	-	CASSLSHVEYSGANVLTF	TGTGCCAGCAGCTTAAGTCATGTGGAATACTCTGGGGCCAACGTCCTGACTTTC
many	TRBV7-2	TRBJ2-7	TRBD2	CASSSRARGIEQYF	TGTGCCAGCAGCTCCCGGGCGCGGGGGATCGAGCAGTACTTC
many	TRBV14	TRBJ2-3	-	CASSQDWRQAGPDTQYF	TGTGCCAGCAGCCAAGATTGGAGACAGGCGGGCCCAGATACGCAGTATTTT
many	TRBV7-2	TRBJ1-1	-	CASSLDQNTEAFF	TGTGCCAGCAGCTTAGATCAGAACACTGAAGCTTTCTTT
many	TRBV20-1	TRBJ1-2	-	CSARDASGEDYGYTF	TGCAGTGCTAGAGATGCAAGCGGGGAGGACTATGGCTACACCTTC
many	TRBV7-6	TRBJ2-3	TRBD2	CASTGLAGARGTDTQYF	TGTGCCAGCACCGGACTAGCGGGTGCCCGGGGTACAGATACGCAGTATTTT
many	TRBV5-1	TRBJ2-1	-	CASRAGGDGNEQFF	TGCGCCAGCAGGGCAGGCGGAGACGGCAATGAGCAGTTCTTC
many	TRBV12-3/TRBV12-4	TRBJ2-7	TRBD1	CASSPEGGGTSYEQYF	TGTGCCAGCAGTCCGGAAGGGGGCGGAACTAGCTACGAGCAGTACTTC
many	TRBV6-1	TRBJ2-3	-	CASSRGRGANTDTQYF	TGTGCCAGCAGCCGGGGCAGGGGGGCAAACACAGATACGCAGTATTTT
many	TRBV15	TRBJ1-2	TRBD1	CATSRDAQGVLDGYTF	TGTGCCACCAGCAGAGACGCACAGGGGGTGCTAGATGGCTACACCTTC
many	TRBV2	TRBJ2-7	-	CANEGGQSYEQYF	TGTGCCAATGAGGGGGGACAGTCCTACGAGCAGTACTTC
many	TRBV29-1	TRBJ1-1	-	CSGERQLNTEAFF	TGCAGCGGTGAACGTCAGCTAAACACTGAAGCTTTCTTT
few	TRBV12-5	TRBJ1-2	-	CASGLVQGGYGYTF	TGTGCTAGTGGTTTGGTACAGGGAGGCTATGGCTACACCTTC
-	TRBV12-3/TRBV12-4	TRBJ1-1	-	CASSSREGRTEAFF	TGTGCCAGCAGTTCTAGAGAGGGAAGGACTGAAGCTTTCTTT
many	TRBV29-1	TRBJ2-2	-	CSVEGKGTGELFF	TGCAGCGTTGAAGGAAAAGGGACCGGGGAGCTGTTTTTT
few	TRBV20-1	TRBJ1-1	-	CSATPSTQGTEAFF	TGCAGTGCGACACCAAGCACACAGGGCACTGAAGCTTTCTTT
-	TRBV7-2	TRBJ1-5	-	CASSLASFGLGPQHF	TGTGCCAGCAGCTTAGCGAGTTTCGGGTTGGGGCCCCAGCATTTT
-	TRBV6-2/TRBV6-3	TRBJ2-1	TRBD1	CASSRGQTYNEQFF	TGTGCCAGCAGTCGGGGACAGACCTACAATGAGCAGTTCTTC
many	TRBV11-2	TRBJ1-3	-	CASSLDPRGNTIYF	TGTGCCAGCAGCTTAGATCCCCGTGGAAACACCATATATTTT
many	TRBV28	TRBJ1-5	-	CASSLWTPNSNQPQHF	TGTGCCAGCAGTTTATGGACACCGAATAGCAATCAGCCCCAGCATTTT
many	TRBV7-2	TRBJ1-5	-	CASSFSSAGNQPQHF	TGTGCCAGCAGCTTCTCTTCGGCGGGCAATCAGCCCCAGCATTTT
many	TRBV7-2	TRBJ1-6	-	CASSFDRSNSPLHF	TGTGCCAGCAGCTTCGACAGGAGTAATTCACCCCTCCACTTT
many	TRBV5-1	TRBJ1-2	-	CASSGGENYGYTF	TGCGCCAGCAGCGGCGGGGAAAACTATGGCTACACCTTC
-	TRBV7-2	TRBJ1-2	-	CASSLARYGYTF	TGTGCCAGCAGCTTAGCCCGCTATGGCTACACCTTC
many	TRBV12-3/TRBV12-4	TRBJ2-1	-	CASSETRANEQFF	TGTGCCAGCAGTGAGACCAGGGCCAATGAGCAGTTCTTC
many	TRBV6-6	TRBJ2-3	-	CASSLGWESDTQYF	TGTGCCAGCAGTTTGGGGTGGGAGTCAGATACGCAGTATTTT
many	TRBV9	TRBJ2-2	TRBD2	CASSPSRTSGTGELFF	TGTGCCAGCAGCCCATCCCGGACTAGCGGAACCGGGGAGCTGTTTTTT
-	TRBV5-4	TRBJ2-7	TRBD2	CASSLLGLVLTYEQYF	TGTGCCAGCAGCTTGTTGGGACTAGTGTTAACTTATGAGCAGTACTTC
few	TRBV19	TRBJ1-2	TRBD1	CASSPTSGTGGYGYTF	TGTGCCAGTAGTCCGACATCCGGGACAGGGGGCTATGGCTACACCTTC
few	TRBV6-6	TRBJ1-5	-	CASSPPERSNQPQHF	TGTGCCAGCAGCCCTCCCGAGCGGAGCAATCAGCCCCAGCATTTT
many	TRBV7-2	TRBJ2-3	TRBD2	CASSKLAGDTDTQYF	TGTGCCAGCAGCAAACTAGCGGGGGACACAGATACGCAGTATTTT
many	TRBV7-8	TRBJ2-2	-	CASSPLRAGANTGELFF	TGTGCCAGCAGCCCCCTCAGGGCAGGGGCGAACACCGGGGAGCTGTTTTTT
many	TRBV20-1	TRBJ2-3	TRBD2	CSARLAGGQGTQYF	TGCAGTGCCCGACTAGCGGGGGGGCAGGGTACGCAGTATTTT
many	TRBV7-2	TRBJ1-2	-	CASRQRGGYTF	TGTGCCAGCAGACAGAGGGGAGGCTACACCTTC
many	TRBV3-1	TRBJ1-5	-	CASSQDRLSNQPQHF	TGTGCCAGCAGCCAAGATCGACTCAGCAATCAGCCCCAGCATTTT
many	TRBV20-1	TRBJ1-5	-	CSASFDSNQPQHF	TGCAGTGCTAGTTTCGATAGCAATCAGCCCCAGCATTTT
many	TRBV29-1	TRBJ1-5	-	CSVAGKPINQPQHF	TGCAGCGTCGCAGGTAAACCAATCAATCAGCCCCAGCATTTT